The rows below give T cell receptor beta chains drawn from one sample of a study of early T cells in non-severe SARS-CoV-2 infection. In TCRdb, the 5' RACE reads were re-called with MiXCR into one record per CDR3 protein. The sample shows some 98,000 distinct CDR3 sequences, about 15% of them seen only once. The sample taken for sequencing was whole blood. Receptors were obtained from an adult who was a healthcare worker with PCR-confirmed SARS-CoV-2 infection or an uninfected control (not recorded which). Each CDR3 is given with its conserved first and last residue. A D gene is named only where the DNA matches it firmly. Size values are once, few and many counts, or a class for expanded clones, and some rows have none.

TRBJ1-2	TRBV6-5	few	TRBD1	TGTGCCATCTACGACAGGGTTAACTATGGCTACACCTTC	CAIYDRVNYGYTF
TRBJ1-1	TRBV18	-	-	TGTGCCAGCTCACCACTGAGCATGAACACTGAAGCTTTCTTT	CASSPLSMNTEAFF
TRBJ1-1	TRBV7-9	many	-	TGTGCCAGCAGCCCAGTCCGACAGGCCAAAGACACTGAAGCTTTCTTT	CASSPVRQAKDTEAFF
TRBJ2-3	TRBV7-2	-	-	TGTGCCAGCAGTCCGGGGGCGGCCTCAGATACGCAGTATTTT	CASSPGAASDTQYF
TRBJ1-1	TRBV7-9	few	-	TGTGCCAGCAGCCCCCGGGGCTCGGGGGTCACTGAAGCTTTCTTT	CASSPRGSGVTEAFF
TRBJ2-1	TRBV5-5	few	TRBD1	TGTGCCAGCACCCGGACAGGGGGCGTAGGCAATGAGCAGTTCTTC	CASTRTGGVGNEQFF
TRBJ1-1	TRBV5-1	few	-	TGCGCCAGCAGCTTGTCCGACGGGGCTGAAGCTTTCTTT	CASSLSDGAEAFF
TRBJ2-1	TRBV5-6	-	-	TGTGCCAGCAGCTTGTTTCGGGTCACCGACAATGAGCAGTTCTTC	CASSLFRVTDNEQFF
TRBJ1-1	TRBV20-1	-	-	TGCAGTGCTACCAAAGCCAGGGCATCAGGGACTGAAGCTTTCTTT	CSATKARASGTEAFF
TRBJ2-7	TRBV20-1	-	TRBD1	TGCAGTGCTAGAGATCTGGGACAGGGGAGCTACGAGCAGTACTTC	CSARDLGQGSYEQYF
TRBJ1-1	TRBV29-1	few	-	TGCAGCCCATGGTCACCTATGAACACTGAAGCTTTCTTT	CSPWSPMNTEAFF
TRBJ1-5	TRBV4-1	few	TRBD1	TGCGCCAGCAGCCCCGGGACAGGGGTCAATCAGCCCCAGCATTTT	CASSPGTGVNQPQHF
TRBJ2-7	TRBV7-2	few	-	TGTGCCAGCAGCTTAGTAGGTTCCGAGTACTACGAGCAGTACTTC	CASSLVGSEYYEQYF
TRBJ2-1	TRBV27	-	-	TGTGCCAGCATGGGGATAATGTACCACTCCTACAATGAGCAGTTCTTC	CASMGIMYHSYNEQFF
TRBJ2-7	TRBV6-2/TRBV6-3	few	TRBD2	TGTGCCAGCAGTTACGGGACTAGCGGCTACGAGCAGTACTTC	CASSYGTSGYEQYF
TRBJ1-1	TRBV28	-	TRBD1	TGTGCCAGCAGTTTACTATCCCGACAGGGGAGCGCTGAAGCTTTCTTT	CASSLLSRQGSAEAFF
TRBJ1-3	TRBV12-3/TRBV12-4	many	-	TGTGCCAGCACTTCCTTCTCTGGAAACACCATATATTTT	CASTSFSGNTIYF
TRBJ2-5	TRBV7-6	-	-	TGTGCCAGCAGCTTAGGTGGTTGGACGGAGACCCAGTACTTC	CASSLGGWTETQYF
TRBJ2-1	TRBV7-9	-	-	TGTGCCAGCAGCTCCCAGAGGAATGAGCAGTTCTTC	CASSSQRNEQFF
TRBJ1-2	TRBV11-2	-	-	TGTGCCAGCAGCTTAGATATGGATGCGGGGCGAAGCAGTGGCTACACCTTC	CASSLDMDAGRSSGYTF
TRBJ1-2	TRBV12-3/TRBV12-4	few	-	TGTGCCAGCAGTTCAGGGTTCCGCGGCTACACCTTC	CASSSGFRGYTF
TRBJ2-7	TRBV7-2	few	TRBD2	TGTGCCAGCAGCACAACTAGCGGGACCTCCTACGAGCAGTACTTC	CASSTTSGTSYEQYF
TRBJ1-2	TRBV7-9	-	-	TGTGCCAGCAGCAACCGGGAACATAAGAGCTATGGCTACACCTTC	CASSNREHKSYGYTF
TRBJ1-4	TRBV7-8	few	TRBD1	TGTGCCAGCAGCGCGACAGGGCGTGCGGATGAAAAACTGTTTTTT	CASSATGRADEKLFF
TRBJ2-6	TRBV6-1	few	-	TGTGCCAGCAGACAGATAACTGGGGCCAACGTCCTGACTTTC	CASRQITGANVLTF
TRBJ2-3	TRBV6-5	many	TRBD2	TGTGCCAGCAGTGGCCCAGGACTAGCGGGGTACGATACGCAGTATTTT	CASSGPGLAGYDTQYF